The 11 T cell receptor beta chains given below trace back to one sample, sequenced in a study of T cell changes during pregnancy in multiple sclerosis. This table comes from immunoSEQ multiplex PCR, and its TCRdb copy is limited to in-frame clones, with some not included. The sample gives about 42,000 clones, around 90% of which show up once; nearly 2% is in the top ten. The sequenced sample was CD4+ T cells from peripheral blood mononuclear cells, obtained after pregnancy. These receptors originate from a female donor in good health, enrolled as a control in a pregnancy study.

This clone was seen a few times. This chain uses TRBV28 with TRBJ1-1; D perhaps matches TRBD1 (5 bases). The V end was cut by 6 bases, the J end by 4 bases, with 9 bases between. From germline, CDR1 is MDHEN and CDR2 SYDVKM. The CDR3 is made up of 12 amino acids. The CDR3 spells CASRSRGTEAFF. CDR3 coding DNA: TGTGCCAGCAGAAGTAGGGGCACTGAAGCTTTCTTT.

The CDR3 DNA follows: TGTGCCAGCAGCAAAGACAGCTCCTACGAGCAGTACTTC. Translated: CASSKDSSYEQYF. The rearrangement uses TRBV7-9 and TRBJ2-7, with D perhaps matching TRBD1 (5 bases). This CDR3 has 13 residues. The V end was cut by 5 bases, the J end by 0 bases, with 8 bases between. Germline V CDR1 and CDR2: SEHNR, FQNEAQ (reference sequence).

This clone was counted a single time. The chain uses TRBV19 and TRBJ2-4; TRBD1 aligns across 11 bases. CDR1 LNHDA and CDR2 SQIVND come from the germline V gene (reference sequence). The CDR3 covers 16 residues. V dropped 10 bases and J dropped 9; count of bases not matched to a gene: 17. The CDR3 nucleotides are TGTGCCACCAAACCCCTAGGACAGGGGGCGATGAGCATTCAGTACTTC. This codes for CATKPLGQGAMSIQYF. Full variable domain (outside the CDR3, taken from reference TRBV19 and TRBJ2-4): DGGITQSPKYLFRKEGQNVTLSCEQNLNHDAMYWYRQDPGQGLRLIYYSQIVNDFQKGDIAEGYSVSREKKESFPLTVTSAQKNPTAFYLCATKPLGQGAMSIQYFGAGTRLSVL.

The chain joins TRBV19 to TRBJ2-2; D may be TRBD1 (6 bases). The CDR3 loop spans 15 amino acids. Germline values: CDR1 LNHDA, CDR2 SQIVND (reference sequence). V shed 0 bases and J shed 3 bases, with 8 bases lying between them. The CDR3 nucleotides are TGTGCCAGTAGTATAGATACAGGGTACACCGGGGAGCTGTTTTTT. Amino acids: CASSIDTGYTGELFF.

The V and J genes are TRBV7-9 and TRBJ2-3, with D possibly TRBD2 on 5 matching bases. The CDR3 sequence is 14 residues long. Between the trimmed V and J ends, which lost 7 bases and 2 bases, there was a span of 13 bases. Germline lookup yields CDR1 SEHNR and CDR2 FQNEAQ (reference sequence). CDR3 coding DNA: TGTGCCAGCACCCCGAGGGCGACCACAGATACGCAGTATTTT. Its protein is CASTPRATTDTQYF. Looking up the rest from reference TRBV7-9 and TRBJ2-3 gives the full variable domain: DTGVSQNPRHKITKRGQNVTFRCDPISEHNRLYWYRQTLGQGPEFLTYFQNEAQLEKSRLLSDRFSAERPKGSFSTLEIQRTEQGDSAMYLCASTPRATTDTQYFGPGTRLTVL.

The rearrangement links TRBV9 to TRBJ2-3; weak D call: TRBD2 (6 bases). CDR1 SGDLS and CDR2 YYNGEE come from the germline V gene. The V end lost 0 bases, the J end lost 6 bases, and 11 bases lay between the germline ends. The CDR3 contains 14 residues. The CDR3 loop is CASSVDPGRDTQYF. DNA for the CDR3: TGTGCCAGCAGCGTAGATCCGGGGAGGGATACGCAGTATTTT.

The rearrangement joins TRBV15 to TRBJ2-7; 11 positions agree with TRBD2. Germline values: CDR1 LNHNV, CDR2 YYDKDF (reference sequence). V lost 1 base and J lost 4; bases outside the gene matches: 9. The CDR3 is 17 residues long. The CDR3 loop is CATSRAPLAGGGYEQYF. CDR3 DNA: TGTGCCACCAGCAGAGCCCCCCTAGCGGGAGGTGGATACGAGCAGTACTTC.

The chain recombines TRBV28 with TRBJ1-2, with D possibly TRBD1 on 6 matching bases. Germline loops: CDR1 MDHEN, CDR2 SYDVKM. Between the trimmed V and J ends, which lost 5 bases and 1 base, there was a span of 23 bases. This CDR3 region has 18 residues. CDR3 amino acids: CASSVPGVWGNDNYGYTF. The DNA for the CDR3 is TGTGCCAGCAGTGTACCAGGGGTGTGGGGGAACGATAACTATGGCTACACCTTC.

The sample holds one count of this clone. The J gene is TRBJ2-1, the V gene TRBV4-3, with D possibly being TRBD1 (5 bases). Germline V gene lookup returns CDR1 LGHNA and CDR2 YSLEER. Trimming cost V 2 bases and J 8 bases, with 7 bases left between them. The CDR3 runs 12 residues. The CDR3 protein is CASSQQGYEQFF. CDR3 bases: TGCGCCAGCAGCCAACAGGGATATGAGCAGTTCTTC.

The chain joins TRBV19 to TRBJ1-6; possible D gene TRBD1, 5 bases. The CDR3 spans 14 residues. V was pared by 3 bases and J by 10 bases, with 13 bases between. Germline loops: CDR1 LNHDA, CDR2 SQIVND (reference sequence). The CDR3 loop is CASSIEGAASPLHF. In DNA form, the CDR3 reads TGTGCCAGTAGTATCGAAGGGGCTGCCTCACCCCTCCACTTT.

This chain connects TRBV4-2 to TRBJ2-2, with D unresolved. Germline CDR1 LGHNA, CDR2 YNFKEQ. The CDR3 contains 15 residues. The V gene lost 0 bases and the J gene lost 2 bases, with 7 bases spanning the gap. The chain's CDR3 is CASSQESLNTGELFF. CDR3 nucleotide sequence: TGTGCCAGCAGCCAAGAATCACTCAACACCGGGGAGCTGTTTTTT.